The 8 T cell receptor beta chains presented below share a single source sample, sequenced in a study of cytomegalovirus exposure and HLA in healthy donors. Vbeta (60) and Jbeta (13) primers were used in the PCR. Here immunoSEQ multiplex PCR was the method, and the copy in TCRdb shows in-frame clones only, minus some. The data hold over 150,000 clones, with 70% to 80% observed a single time. Specimen: PBMCs. Receptors originate from a woman aged 60-70 years in good health and CMV-seropositive.

This clone has just a few counts. The V and J genes are TRBV4-2 and TRBJ2-7, with TRBD2 identical over 11 bases. The CDR3 length is 17 residues. Germline lookup yields CDR1 LGHNA and CDR2 YNFKEQ. The V gene end was trimmed by 4 bases and the J gene end by 4 bases; junction bases not matched to a gene: 12. DNA for the CDR3: TGTGCCAGCAGCCCGCAAGGAGGGTTAGCGGGGGGGTACGAGCAGTACTTC. Translating gives CASSPQGGLAGGYEQYF.

The chain links TRBV5-1 to TRBJ2-3; 13 bases fit TRBD2. The CDR3 extends over 18 amino acids. J gave up 4 bases and V 4 bases, and 12 bases lay outside the gene matches. CDR1 and CDR2 from the germline V gene are SGHRS and YFSETQ. The CDR3 here is CASSQLAGGPRFSDTQYF. The CDR3, as DNA: TGCGCCAGCAGCCAACTAGCGGGAGGGCCAAGATTTTCAGATACGCAGTATTTT.

The sample holds one count of this clone. V gene TRBV27 combines with J gene TRBJ2-2; D remains ambiguous. This CDR3 region has 14 residues. Germline V gene data show CDR1 as MNHEY and CDR2 as SMNVEV (reference sequence). Deletions cut 4 bases from V and 0 bases from J, with 6 bases between. DNA for the CDR3: TGTGCCAGCAGTTCCCGTGCGAACACCGGGGAGCTGTTTTTT. Translated: CASSSRANTGELFF.

The chain carries TRBV5-1 and TRBJ2-5, with 8 bases that match TRBD2. Germline CDR1 is SGHRS and CDR2 is YFSETQ. The CDR3 sequence is 13 residues long. V was clipped by 3 bases and J by 7 bases; unmatched bases: 5. CDR3 nucleotide sequence: TGCGCCAGCAGCTGGAGCCGGGAGGGGACCCAGTACTTC. This codes for CASSWSREGTQYF. The full variable domain, completed using reference TRBV5-1 and TRBJ2-5, is KAGVTQTPRYLIKTRGQQVTLSCSPISGHRSVSWYQQTPGQGLQFLFEYFSETQRNKGNFPGRFSGRQFSNSRSEMNVSTLELGDSALYLCASSWSREGTQYFGPGTRLLVL.

V and J are TRBV28 and TRBJ2-7, with D maybe TRBD2 (5 bases). V lost 7 bases, J lost 4 bases, and 14 bases lay in between. CDR1 is MDHEN and CDR2 is SYDVKM in the germline V gene. CDR3 length equals 13 residues. DNA for the CDR3: TGTGCCAGCACCCAGGTGGGGAGTTACGAGCAGTACTTC. Amino acids: CASTQVGSYEQYF.

The chain links TRBV29-1 to TRBJ1-1, with D uncertain. Trimming pared 4 bases from V and 5 bases from J, leaving 11 bases between. The CDR3 runs 12 residues. Per the germline V gene, CDR1 is SQVTM and CDR2 is ANQGSEA. CDR3: CSVVSGETEAFF. The CDR3 DNA follows: TGCAGCGTTGTATCGGGTGAAACTGAAGCTTTCTTT.

This chain connects TRBV9 to TRBJ2-1, with D perhaps TRBD2 (7 bases). Germline V lookup: CDR1 SGDLS, CDR2 YYNGEE. The CDR3 totals 17 residues. The V end lost 1 base, the J end lost 0 bases, and 14 bases lay between the germline ends. CDR3 protein: CASSVRGGQSSYNEQFF. In DNA form, the CDR3 reads TGTGCCAGCAGCGTACGCGGGGGCCAAAGCTCCTACAATGAGCAGTTCTTC.

The chain links TRBV5-1 to TRBJ1-2; 11 bases line up with TRBD1. The CDR3 is 13 residues long. Germline trimming cut 6 bases from V and 8 bases from J; bases unmatched to any gene: 6. Germline values: CDR1 SGHRS, CDR2 YFSETQ. CDR3 coding DNA: TGCGCCAGCAACCCGGGACAGGGGGACGGCTACACCTTC. Protein product: CASNPGQGDGYTF.